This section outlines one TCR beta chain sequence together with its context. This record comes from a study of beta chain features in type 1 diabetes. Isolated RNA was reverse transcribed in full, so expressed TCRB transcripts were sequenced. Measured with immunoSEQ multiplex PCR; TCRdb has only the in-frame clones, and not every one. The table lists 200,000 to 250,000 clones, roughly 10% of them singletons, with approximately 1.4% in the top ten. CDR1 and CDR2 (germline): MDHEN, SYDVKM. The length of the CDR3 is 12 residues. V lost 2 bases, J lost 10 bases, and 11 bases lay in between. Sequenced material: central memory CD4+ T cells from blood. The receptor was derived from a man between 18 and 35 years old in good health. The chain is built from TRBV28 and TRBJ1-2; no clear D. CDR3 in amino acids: CASSLREYYYTF. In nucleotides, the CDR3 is TGTGCCAGCAGTTTACGGGAATACTACTACACCTTC.